Here is one TCR beta chain with its context. As yet, its antigen is unknown. Just one base apart from a much larger clone, this may be a read error. The source of the sample is a study of T cells in Graves' hyperthyroidism and ophthalmopathy. TCR beta CDR3 region amplification was performed from RNA transcripts. The HTBI primer set served for first-round RT-PCR of the TCR CDR3. TCRdb reanalysed the multiplex PCR reads using MiXCR and keeps one entry per CDR3 protein. The profile shows hundreds of thousands of distinct CDR3 sequences, 13% to 15% of them singletons. Study-wide points: Blood also carried most thyroid clonotypes expanded above 0.001.

The CDR3 is 15 residues long. The V gene end was trimmed by 8 bases and the J gene end by 1 base; junction bases not matched to a gene: 8. Germline loops: CDR1 ENHRY, CDR2 SYGVKD. This TCR derives from a woman aged 40 to 49 with Graves' hyperthyroidism. The chain carries TRBV10-3 and TRBJ2-5; TRBD2 matches 9 bases. The sequenced sample consisted of blood. The CDR3 region is CAIGTGLAVQETQYF. The CDR3 nucleotides are TGTGCCATCGGGACGGGACTAGCAGTCCAAGAGACCCAGTACTTC.